This T cell receptor beta chain was captured by sequencing in a study of cytomegalovirus exposure and HLA in healthy donors. 13 Jbeta primers and 60 Vbeta primers were used for the PCR. Assay used: immunoSEQ multiplex PCR; TCRdb lists only in-frame clones, some missing. This sample's clone table lists over 100,000 clones. CDR1 is SGHRS, CDR2 YFSETQ, per germline. This CDR3 comprises 13 residues. V lost 0 bases to trimming and J lost 6 bases, with 7 bases between them. Study-wide results and limits: There were some V segments, including TRBV6-2 and TRBV6-3, excluded as indistinguishable. Most TCR sequences showed up rarely, but some public TCRs showed up in many donors.

Details on this clone: The antigen is not known.

The chain recombines TRBV5-1 with TRBJ2-1, with D perhaps matching TRBD1 (6 bases). Sequencing was performed on PBMCs. This sequence originates from a man younger than 35 in good health and CMV-seronegative. This chain's CDR3 is CASSLVDSNEQFF. In DNA form, the CDR3 reads TGCGCCAGCAGCTTGGTGGACAGCAATGAGCAGTTCTTC.